This T cell receptor (beta chain) is from a study of CD8 T cells in Susac syndrome (dated by TCRdb to about 2019). About the study as a whole: Whether CD8+ T cell activation and differentiation in Susac syndrome was antigen driven was tested using repertoire sequencing. CD8+ T cell repertoire clonality was compared between 12 healthy donors, approximately 14 Susac syndrome patients and 15 multiple sclerosis patients. What the study reported, not specific to this receptor: The TCR sequencing and HLA analysis was acknowledged to have included a relatively small number of individuals.

RNA was extracted using the RNeasy kit, and roughly 0.45 to 1 microgram was reverse transcribed with random hexamers. The immunoSEQ multiplex PCR assay, which covers 54 Vbeta and 13 Jbeta segments, was used to amplify TCR beta CDR3 regions. PCR amplification bias was corrected using a synthetic template baseline for primer optimization and computational correction. As for how the authors treated the data: Reads were annotated to V, D and J genes per IMGT and analyzed with immunoSEQ Analyzer, keeping only productive sequences. Clonality was computed as one minus Shannon entropy normalized by log2 of the number of productive unique sequences. For each patient and control, public and private clones were evaluated among the 100 most prevalent clones. Clones were defined as Susac-specific when absent from the healthy and MS cohorts, from over a thousand published viral clones and from other ImmuneACCESS disease sequences. TCRdb ran its own pipeline on the public reads, namely fastp trimming at Q25 and MiXCR clone calling, and kept in-frame beta chains. Entries that share a CDR3 protein sequence are merged under the most common genes and DNA. The V and J calls here are based on TCRdb, not the publication. Here the sample has about 200,000 distinct CDR3 sequences; roughly 92% occur a single time. Approximately 0.13% of the sample is held by the ten biggest clonotypes.

Peripheral blood CD8+ and CD4+ T cells from healthy donors, Susac syndrome patients and multiple sclerosis patients were profiled by high-throughput TCR beta sequencing. Multiple sclerosis controls were treatment-naive patients with stable or active relapsing-remitting disease fulfilling revised McDonald criteria. Bulk CD8+ and CD4+ T cells were purified by magnetic negative isolation, while CD8+ TEMRA cells were enriched using FACS. Blood was drawn into EDTA tubes, processed within 24 hours, and PBMCs were isolated by density gradient centrifugation. PBMCs destined for TCR sequencing were cryopreserved in liquid nitrogen and later thawed in a 37 °C water bath. Purity of sorted or isolated CD4+, CD8+ and CD8+ TEMRA cells was at least 90%. Counted from cysteine to phenylalanine, this CDR3 has 14 amino acids. Just CDR3 DNA is preserved here, 42 bases in frame from base 1. For CDR1 and CDR2, the germline V gene (reference sequence) lists LGHDT and YNNKEL. Trimming at the junction amounts to 0 bases on V and 6 bases on J, and the germline ends lie 11 bases apart.

Worth noting for this clonotype: Its antigen target is currently unknown. No base quality information exists; no much larger clone differs at one position.

The chain joins TRBV3-1 to TRBJ1-2; the D gene lacks a confident call. Sequencing input: CD8+ T cells from PBMCs. The clonotype was recovered from a human donor with multiple sclerosis. The encoded CDR3 is CASSQDEDVNGYTF. The DNA reads TGTGCCAGCAGCCAAGATGAGGACGTTAATGGCTACACCTTC.